The clone carrying this T cell receptor beta chain was seen more than once but under ten times. This sample is part of a study of identical twins. With template switching, a universal primer site was added, and the cDNA carried unique molecular identifiers. From the 5' RACE reads, TCRdb called clonotypes with MiXCR, one entry per CDR3 protein. The sample records 470,000 or so distinct CDR3 sequences, 20% to 30% being singletons. These data were also reused for a study on T cells expressing NK-cell markers. That study reports: Sorted CD3+CD56-NKG2C+, CD3+CD56+NKG2C- and CD3+CD56+NKG2C+ T cells were the source of the TCR beta repertoires. In several experiments, sorting was restricted to alpha-beta TCR T cells by an anti-gamma-delta TCR antibody. Specificity for HCMV among expanded NKG2C+ T cell clones was not established.

The sequenced material came from CD4+ T cells sorted from blood. The TCR comes from a woman under 30 in good health.

CDR3 loop: CASSSDATEQYF. The CDR3 DNA follows: TGTGCCAGCAGCTCGGACGCGACCGAGCAGTACTTC. The V and J genes are TRBV7-9 and TRBJ2-7, with no clear D. With 4 bases removed from V and 6 bases from J, the gap between germline ends came to 10 bases. CDR1 is SEHNR, CDR2 FQNEAQ, per germline (reference sequence). The CDR3 extends over 12 amino acids.